The 6 T cell receptor beta chains presented below share a single source sample, sequenced in a study of control samples from healthy donors and cancer patients. Clones were sequenced by immunoSEQ multiplex PCR, and TCRdb holds only the in-frame ones, with some missing. The data contain roughly 400,000 clones, 80% to 95% of them singletons. Sequencing was performed on PBMCs. These receptors all stem from a man aged 35 to 55 with head and neck cancer.

V and J are TRBV9 and TRBJ1-2; 7 nucleotides line up with TRBD1. J gave up 7 bases and V 3 bases, and 12 bases lay outside the gene matches. This CDR3 comprises 15 residues. Germline values: CDR1 SGDLS, CDR2 YYNGEE. CDR3 coding DNA: TGTGCCAGCAGCGCCTCGACAGGGCGCGTAGGTGGCTACACCTTC. This gives the protein CASSASTGRVGGYTF.

The gene calls are TRBV7-9 and TRBJ2-5; a possible D gene is TRBD1 (6 bases). Germline V lookup: CDR1 SEHNR, CDR2 FQNEAQ (reference sequence). V lost 7 bases to trimming and J lost 3 bases, with 21 bases between them. The CDR3 is 16 amino acids. CDR3: CASTRGQGLKEETQYF. The CDR3 DNA is TGTGCCAGCACCCGAGGCCAGGGGCTTAAGGAAGAGACCCAGTACTTC.

This sequence joins TRBV7-2 and TRBJ2-5; TRBD1 matches 7 bases. The ends lost 1 base at V and 3 bases at J; junction bases unmatched: 2. CDR1 and CDR2 (germline): SGHTA, FQGNSA. CDR3 length: 14 residues. The DNA of the CDR3 is TGTGCCAGCAGCTTAGGGGACAGAAAAGAGACCCAGTACTTC. It codes for CASSLGDRKETQYF.

J is TRBJ1-5 and V is TRBV3-1 (or the pseudogene TRBV3-2); 8 bases are shared with TRBD1. V shed 0 bases and J 5 bases; nucleotides not matched to a gene: 9. Germline CDR1 LGHDT, CDR2 YNNKEL (reference sequence). This CDR3 region has 17 residues. CDR3 protein: CASSQDLGTGVYQPQHF. As DNA, the CDR3 is TGTGCCAGCAGCCAAGATTTGGGGACAGGCGTGTATCAGCCCCAGCATTTT.

This chain connects TRBV29-1 to TRBJ2-4, with 10 bases lining up with TRBD2. Losses at the gene ends were 7 bases for V and 8 bases for J; bases not matched to a gene: 20. This CDR3 region has 17 residues. The germline V gene has CDR1 SQVTM and CDR2 ANQGSEA. The CDR3: CSALLTSGGVRLDIQYF. DNA of the CDR3: TGCAGCGCCCTACTAACGAGCGGGGGGGTCCGGCTGGACATTCAGTACTTC.

This chain uses TRBV5-1 with TRBJ2-1, with 7 bases fitting TRBD2. J gave up 5 bases and V 2 bases, and 7 bases lay outside the gene matches. The CDR3 consists of 15 residues. Germline values: CDR1 SGHRS, CDR2 YFSETQ. In nucleotides, the CDR3 is TGCGCCAGCAGCTTTGGGACTAACCAAAACAATGAGCAGTTCTTC. Its translation: CASSFGTNQNNEQFF.